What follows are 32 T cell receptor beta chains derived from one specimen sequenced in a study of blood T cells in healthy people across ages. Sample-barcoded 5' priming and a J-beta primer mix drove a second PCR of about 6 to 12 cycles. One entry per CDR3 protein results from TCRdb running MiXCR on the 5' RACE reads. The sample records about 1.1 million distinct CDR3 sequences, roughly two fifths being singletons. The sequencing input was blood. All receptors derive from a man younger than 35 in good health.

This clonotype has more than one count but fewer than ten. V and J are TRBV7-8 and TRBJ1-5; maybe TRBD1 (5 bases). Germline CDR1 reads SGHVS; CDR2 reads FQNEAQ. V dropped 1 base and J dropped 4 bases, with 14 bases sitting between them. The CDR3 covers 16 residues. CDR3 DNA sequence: TGTGCCAGCAGCTTAGTAACGGGACCGCAGAATCAGCCCCAGCATTTT. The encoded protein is CASSLVTGPQNQPQHF.

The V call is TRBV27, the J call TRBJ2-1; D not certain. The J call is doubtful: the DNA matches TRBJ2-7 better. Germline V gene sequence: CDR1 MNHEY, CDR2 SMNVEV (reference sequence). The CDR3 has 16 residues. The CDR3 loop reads CASSLSTASSYNEQYF. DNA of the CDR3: TGTGCCAGCAGTTTATCGACCGCGAGCTCCTACAATGAGCAGTACTTC.

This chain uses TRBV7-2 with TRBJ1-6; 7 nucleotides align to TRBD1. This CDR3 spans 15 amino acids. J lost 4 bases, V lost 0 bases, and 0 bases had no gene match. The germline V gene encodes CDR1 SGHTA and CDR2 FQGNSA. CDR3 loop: CASSLAGQYNSPLHF. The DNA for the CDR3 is TGTGCCAGCAGCTTAGCGGGACAGTATAATTCACCCCTCCACTTT.

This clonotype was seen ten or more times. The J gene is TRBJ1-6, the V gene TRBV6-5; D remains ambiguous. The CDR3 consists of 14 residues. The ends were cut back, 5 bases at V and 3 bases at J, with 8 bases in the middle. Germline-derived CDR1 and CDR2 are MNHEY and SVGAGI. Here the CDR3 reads CASSAGIYNSPLHF. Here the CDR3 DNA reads TGTGCCAGCAGTGCCGGGATCTATAATTCACCCCTCCACTTT.

CDR3 protein: CASSWGADQPQHF. In DNA, the CDR3 is TGTGCCAGCAGTTGGGGGGCGGATCAGCCCCAGCATTTT. The genes are TRBV27 and TRBJ1-5, with D perhaps matching TRBD1 (6 bases). CDR3 size: 13 residues. The V end was cut by 4 bases, the J end by 5 bases, with 9 bases between. The germline CDR1 and CDR2 sequences are MNHEY and SMNVEV (reference sequence).

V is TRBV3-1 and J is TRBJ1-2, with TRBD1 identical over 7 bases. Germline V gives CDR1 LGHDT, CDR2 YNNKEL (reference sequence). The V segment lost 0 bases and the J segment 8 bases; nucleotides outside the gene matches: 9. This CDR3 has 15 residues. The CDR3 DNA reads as TGTGCCAGCAGCCAAGATAAGGTGGGGACAGCCGGCTACACCTTC. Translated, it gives CASSQDKVGTAGYTF.

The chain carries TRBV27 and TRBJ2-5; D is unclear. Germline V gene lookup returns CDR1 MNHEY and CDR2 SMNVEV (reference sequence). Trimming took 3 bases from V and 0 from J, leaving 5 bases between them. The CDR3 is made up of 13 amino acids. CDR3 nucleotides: TGTGCCAGCAGTTTGGACCACCAAGAGACCCAGTACTTC. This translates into CASSLDHQETQYF.

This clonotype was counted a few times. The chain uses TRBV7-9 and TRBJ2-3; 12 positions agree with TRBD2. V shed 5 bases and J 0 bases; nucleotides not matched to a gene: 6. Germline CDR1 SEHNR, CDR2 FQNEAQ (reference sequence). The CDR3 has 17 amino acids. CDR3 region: CASSLLAGGPSTDTQYF. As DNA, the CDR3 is TGTGCCAGCAGCCTACTAGCGGGGGGACCAAGCACAGATACGCAGTATTTT.

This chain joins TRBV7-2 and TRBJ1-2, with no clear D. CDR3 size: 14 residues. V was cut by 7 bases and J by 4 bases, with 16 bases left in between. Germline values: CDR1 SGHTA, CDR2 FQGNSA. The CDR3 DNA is TGTGCCAGCAACGAATTCGGCGATTTCTATGGCTACACCTTC. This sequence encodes CASNEFGDFYGYTF.

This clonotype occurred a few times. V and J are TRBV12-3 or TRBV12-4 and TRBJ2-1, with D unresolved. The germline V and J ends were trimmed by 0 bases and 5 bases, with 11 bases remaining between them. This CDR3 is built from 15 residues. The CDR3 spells CASSLAPQNDNEQFF. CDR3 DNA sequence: TGTGCCAGCAGTTTAGCGCCACAGAATGACAATGAGCAGTTCTTC.

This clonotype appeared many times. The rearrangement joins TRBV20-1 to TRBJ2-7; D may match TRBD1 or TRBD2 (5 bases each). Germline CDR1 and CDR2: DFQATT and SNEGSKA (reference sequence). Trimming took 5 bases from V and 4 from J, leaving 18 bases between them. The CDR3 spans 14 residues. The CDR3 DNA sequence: TGCAGTGCTTCACCCGGGACGGGATCTTACGAGCAGTACTTC. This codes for CSASPGTGSYEQYF.

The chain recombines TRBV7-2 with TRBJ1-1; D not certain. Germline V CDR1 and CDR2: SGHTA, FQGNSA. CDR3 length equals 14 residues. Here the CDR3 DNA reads TGTGCAGCGAGCAAATCAGGTCTGGGGACTGAAGCTTTCTTT. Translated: CAASKSGLGTEAFF.

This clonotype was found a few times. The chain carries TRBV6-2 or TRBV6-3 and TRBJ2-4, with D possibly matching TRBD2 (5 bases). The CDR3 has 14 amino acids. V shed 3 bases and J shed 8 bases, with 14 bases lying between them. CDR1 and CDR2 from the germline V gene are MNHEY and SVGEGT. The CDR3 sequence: CASSYSRTEDIQYF. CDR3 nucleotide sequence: TGTGCCAGCAGTTATTCCCGGACGGAGGACATTCAGTACTTC.

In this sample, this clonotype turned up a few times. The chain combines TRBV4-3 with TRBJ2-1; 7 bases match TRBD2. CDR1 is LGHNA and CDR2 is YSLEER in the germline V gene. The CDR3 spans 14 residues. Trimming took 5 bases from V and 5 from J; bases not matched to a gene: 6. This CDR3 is CASSSLAWDNEQFF. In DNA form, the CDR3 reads TGCGCCAGCAGCTCACTAGCGTGGGACAATGAGCAGTTCTTC.

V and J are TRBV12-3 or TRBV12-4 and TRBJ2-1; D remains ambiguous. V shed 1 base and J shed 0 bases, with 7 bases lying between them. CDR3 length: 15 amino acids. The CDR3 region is CASSLGWSSYNEQFF. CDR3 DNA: TGTGCCAGCAGTTTAGGGTGGAGCTCCTACAATGAGCAGTTCTTC.

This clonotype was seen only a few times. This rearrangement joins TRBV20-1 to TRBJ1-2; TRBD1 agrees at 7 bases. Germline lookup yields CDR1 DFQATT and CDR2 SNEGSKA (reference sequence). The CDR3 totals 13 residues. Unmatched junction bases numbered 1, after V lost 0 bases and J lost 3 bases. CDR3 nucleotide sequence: TGCAGTGCTAGAGACGGACAGGACTATGGCTACACCTTC. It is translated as CSARDGQDYGYTF.

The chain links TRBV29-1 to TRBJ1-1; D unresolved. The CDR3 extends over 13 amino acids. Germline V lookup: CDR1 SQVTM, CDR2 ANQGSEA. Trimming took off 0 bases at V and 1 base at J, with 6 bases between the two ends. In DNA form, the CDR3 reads TGCAGCGTTGAAGATAGTGGGAACACTGAAGCTTTCTTT. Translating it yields CSVEDSGNTEAFF.

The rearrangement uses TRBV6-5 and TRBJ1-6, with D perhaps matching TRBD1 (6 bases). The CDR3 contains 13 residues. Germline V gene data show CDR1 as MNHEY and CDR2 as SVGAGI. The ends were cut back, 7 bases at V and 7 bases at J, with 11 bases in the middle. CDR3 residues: CASTGHLNSPLHF. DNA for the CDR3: TGTGCCAGCACGGGACACCTAAATTCACCCCTCCACTTT.

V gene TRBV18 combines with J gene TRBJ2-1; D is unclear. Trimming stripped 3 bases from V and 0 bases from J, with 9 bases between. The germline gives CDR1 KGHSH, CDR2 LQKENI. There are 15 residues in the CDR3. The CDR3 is CASSPSASSYNEQFF. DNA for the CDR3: TGTGCCAGCTCACCGTCCGCTAGCTCCTACAATGAGCAGTTCTTC.

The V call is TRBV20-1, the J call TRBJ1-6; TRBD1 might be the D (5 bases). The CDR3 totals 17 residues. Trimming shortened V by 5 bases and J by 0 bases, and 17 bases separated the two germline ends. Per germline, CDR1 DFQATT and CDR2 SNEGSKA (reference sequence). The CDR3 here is CSAPQGRQSSYNSPLHF. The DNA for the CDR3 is TGCAGTGCTCCTCAGGGCCGCCAGAGCTCCTATAATTCACCCCTCCACTTT.

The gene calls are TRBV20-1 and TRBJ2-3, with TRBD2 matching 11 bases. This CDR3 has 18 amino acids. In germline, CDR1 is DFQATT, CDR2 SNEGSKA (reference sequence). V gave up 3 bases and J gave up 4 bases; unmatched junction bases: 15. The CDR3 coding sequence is TGCAGTGCTAGTGGGCTAGCGGGGGGTCGACCGTTGGCAGATACGCAGTATTTT. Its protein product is CSASGLAGGRPLADTQYF.

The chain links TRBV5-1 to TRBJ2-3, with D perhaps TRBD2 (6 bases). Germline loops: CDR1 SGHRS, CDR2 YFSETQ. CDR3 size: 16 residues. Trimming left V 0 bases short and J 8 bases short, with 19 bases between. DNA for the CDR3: TGCGCCAGCAGCTTGGCGGTTAGCGGTCTCCTAAGTACGCAGTATTTT. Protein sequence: CASSLAVSGLLSTQYF.

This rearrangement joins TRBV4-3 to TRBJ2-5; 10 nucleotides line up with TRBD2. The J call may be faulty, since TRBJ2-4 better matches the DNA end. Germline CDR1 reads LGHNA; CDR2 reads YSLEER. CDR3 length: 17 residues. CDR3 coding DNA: TGCGCCAGCAGCCAAGATCACAGCGGGGGGGCCTTAAACATTCAGTACTTC. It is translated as CASSQDHSGGALNIQYF.

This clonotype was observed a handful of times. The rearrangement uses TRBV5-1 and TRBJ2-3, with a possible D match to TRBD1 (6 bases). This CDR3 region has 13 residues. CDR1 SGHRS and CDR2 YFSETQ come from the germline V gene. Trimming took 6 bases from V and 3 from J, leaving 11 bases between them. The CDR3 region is CASTLDRTDTQYF. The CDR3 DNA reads TGCGCCAGCACCCTGGACAGAACAGATACGCAGTATTTT.

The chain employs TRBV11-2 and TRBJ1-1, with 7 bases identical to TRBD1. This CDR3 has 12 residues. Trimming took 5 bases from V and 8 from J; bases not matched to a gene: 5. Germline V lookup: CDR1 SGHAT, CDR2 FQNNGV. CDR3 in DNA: TGTGCCAGCAGCATTGTGACAGGGGAAGCTTTCTTT. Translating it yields CASSIVTGEAFF.

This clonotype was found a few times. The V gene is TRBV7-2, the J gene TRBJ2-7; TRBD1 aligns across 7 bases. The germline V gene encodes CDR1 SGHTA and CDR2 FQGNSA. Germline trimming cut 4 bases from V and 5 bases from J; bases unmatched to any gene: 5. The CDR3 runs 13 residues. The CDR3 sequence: CASSSQGIHEQYF. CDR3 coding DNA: TGTGCCAGCAGCTCACAGGGGATACACGAGCAGTACTTC. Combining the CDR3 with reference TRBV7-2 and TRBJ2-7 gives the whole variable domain GAGVSQSPSNKVTEKGKDVELRCDPISGHTALYWYRQSLGQGLEFLIYFQGNSAPDKSGLPSDRFSAERTGGSVSTLTIQRTQQEDSAVYLCASSSQGIHEQYFGPGTRLTVT.

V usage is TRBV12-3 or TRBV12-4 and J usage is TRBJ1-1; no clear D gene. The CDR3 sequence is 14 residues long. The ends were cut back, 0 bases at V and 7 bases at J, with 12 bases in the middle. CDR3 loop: CASSLATTTYEAFF. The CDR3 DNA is TGTGCCAGCAGTTTAGCTACCACGACCTATGAAGCTTTCTTT.

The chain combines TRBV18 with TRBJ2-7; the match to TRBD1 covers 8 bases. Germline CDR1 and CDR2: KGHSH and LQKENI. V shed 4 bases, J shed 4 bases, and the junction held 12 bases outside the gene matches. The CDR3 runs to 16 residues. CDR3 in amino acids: CASSRGQGTAWYEQYF. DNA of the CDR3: TGTGCCAGCTCACGTGGACAGGGAACGGCGTGGTACGAGCAGTACTTC.

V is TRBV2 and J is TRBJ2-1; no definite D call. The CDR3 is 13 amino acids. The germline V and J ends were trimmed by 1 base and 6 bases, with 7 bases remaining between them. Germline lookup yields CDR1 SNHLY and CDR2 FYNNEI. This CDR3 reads CASSEDTTNEQFF. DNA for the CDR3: TGTGCCAGCAGTGAAGATACGACCAATGAGCAGTTCTTC.

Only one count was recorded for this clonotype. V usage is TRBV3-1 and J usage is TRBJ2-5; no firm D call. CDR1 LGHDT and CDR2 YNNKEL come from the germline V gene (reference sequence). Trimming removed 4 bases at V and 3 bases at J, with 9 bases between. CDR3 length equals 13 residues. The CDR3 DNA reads TGTGCCAGCAGCCGGGATGTGGAAGAGACCCAGTACTTC. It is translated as CASSRDVEETQYF.

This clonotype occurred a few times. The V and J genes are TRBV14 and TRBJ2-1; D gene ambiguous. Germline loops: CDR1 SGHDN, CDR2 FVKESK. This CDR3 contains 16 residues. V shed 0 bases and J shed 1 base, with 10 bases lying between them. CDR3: CASSQDAWISYNEQFF. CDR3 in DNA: TGTGCCAGCAGCCAAGACGCCTGGATATCCTACAATGAGCAGTTCTTC.

The CDR3 nucleotides are TGTGCCAGCAGTACCCCGACGGGAAGCTCCTACAATGAGCAGTTCTTC. Amino acid sequence: CASSTPTGSSYNEQFF. The chain is built from TRBV6-6 and TRBJ2-1, with TRBD2 as a possible D gene (5 bases). Germline assignment: CDR1 MNHNY and CDR2 SVGAGI (reference sequence). CDR3 length: 16 residues. V dropped 5 bases and J dropped 0 bases, with 14 bases sitting between them.